Included here is one T cell receptor (beta chain) sequence, with context. This entry is derived from a study of blood T cell repertoires in COVID-19. The table came from immunoSEQ multiplex PCR; TCRdb's copy has only in-frame clones and leaves some out. The sample shows approximately 200,000 clones, 80% to 90% of them seen only once. The clonotype was recovered from a man aged 35 to 55 who had recovered from COVID-19. Sequencing was carried out using PBMCs or T cells enriched from blood (not recorded which).

CDR3 nucleotide sequence: TGCGCCAGCAGTCCCAAGACAATCAGAAACACCATATATTTT. It translates to CASSPKTIRNTIYF. The chain is built from TRBV23-1 and TRBJ1-3; D remains unclear. TRBV23-1 is an ORF, and what it does is uncertain. CDR3 length: 14 residues. Trimming stripped 4 bases from V and 5 bases from J, with 12 bases between.